This entry lists 12 T cell receptor beta chains sequenced from one sample in a study of human T cells and chemical hapten exposure. TCRdb recomputed calls from the RACE reads with MiXCR, one row per CDR3 protein. Of fewer than 100,000 distinct CDR3 sequences in the sample, roughly 10% are singletons; the top ten hold roughly 4%. Time point of the sample: patch test 1, 2 weeks after DPC sensitization. Treatment indicated: therapeutic diphenylcyclopropenone sensitization with weekly scalp DPC. The input for sequencing was whole blood, taken in connection with sensitization to the hapten diphenylcyclopropenone (DPC). Source of these receptors: a woman aged 55-75 years with alopecia areata. Some clones in this sample may be carry-over from other donors' samples.

J is TRBJ1-1 and V is TRBV2; D remains ambiguous. Germline V lookup: CDR1 SNHLY, CDR2 FYNNEI. V shed 1 base and J shed 2 bases, with 5 bases lying between them. This CDR3 region has 13 residues. The CDR3 reads CASSEVPNTEAFF. The CDR3 DNA is TGTGCCAGCAGTGAAGTGCCTAACACTGAAGCTTTCTTT.

This clonotype has just a few counts. The J gene is TRBJ1-1, the V gene TRBV15; D unclear. The CDR3 has 17 amino acids. Trimming left V 3 bases short and J 0 bases short, with 17 bases between. Germline CDR1 reads LNHNV; CDR2 reads YYDKDF (reference sequence). The CDR3 bases are TGTGCCACCAGCAGGACCAGGCCGCCACAGCTGAACACTGAAGCTTTCTTT. Its translation: CATSRTRPPQLNTEAFF. The full variable domain, its missing parts supplied by reference TRBV15 and TRBJ1-1, is DAMVIQNPRYQVTQFGKPVTLSCSQTLNHNVMYWYQQKSSQAPKLLFHYYDKDFNNEADTPDNFQSRRPNTSFCFLDIRSPGLGDTAMYLCATSRTRPPQLNTEAFFGQGTRLTVV.

In its sample, this clonotype was seen a few times. J is TRBJ2-1 and V is TRBV3-1; tentative D call: TRBD2 (5 bases). V lost 6 bases to trimming and J lost 10 bases, with 10 bases between them. Germline V gene sequence: CDR1 LGHDT, CDR2 YNNKEL (reference sequence). CDR3 length: 11 residues. The DNA for the CDR3 is TGTGCCAGCAGATCTAGCAGAGAGCAGTTCTTC. This sequence encodes CASRSSREQFF.

This clonotype came up many times. The chain has TRBV6-1 and TRBJ2-1; 7 bases agree with TRBD2. From germline, CDR1 is MNHNS and CDR2 SASEGT. This CDR3 is built from 15 residues. V lost 4 bases and J lost 6; bases outside the gene matches: 9. Here the CDR3 DNA reads TGTGCCAGCAGTGCCCGGGGAGGGTACACCAATGAGCAGTTCTTC. The encoded protein is CASSARGGYTNEQFF.

This clonotype occurred many times. The rearrangement links TRBV29-1 to TRBJ2-3, with TRBD2 matching over 13 bases. This CDR3 contains 16 residues. The germline gives CDR1 SQVTM, CDR2 ANQGSEA. V lost 4 bases and J lost 5; bases outside the gene matches: 9. CDR3 sequence reads: CSVATGTSGARDTQYF. The CDR3 nucleotides read TGCAGCGTTGCTACCGGGACTAGCGGGGCGAGAGATACGCAGTATTTT.

V is TRBV18 and J is TRBJ2-4; weak D call: TRBD1 (6 bases). With 5 bases removed from V and 3 bases from J, the gap between germline ends came to 17 bases. Germline values: CDR1 KGHSH, CDR2 LQKENI. The CDR3 is made up of 16 amino acids. The CDR3 DNA reads as TGTGCCAGCTCATCATGGGACAACAAGGGCAAAAACATTCAGTACTTC. Translation gives CASSSWDNKGKNIQYF.

This clonotype was seen repeatedly, ten times or more. V and J are TRBV5-1 and TRBJ2-5; 7 bases are a match to TRBD1. Trimming at V came to 6 bases and at J to 3 bases, leaving 8 bases not matched to a gene. CDR3 length: 14 residues. Germline CDR1 SGHRS, CDR2 YFSETQ. This CDR3 reads CASTTGQAEETQYF. The CDR3 nucleotides are TGCGCCAGCACCACTGGACAGGCCGAAGAGACCCAGTACTTC. Complete variable domain (other parts from reference TRBV5-1 and TRBJ2-5): KAGVTQTPRYLIKTRGQQVTLSCSPISGHRSVSWYQQTPGQGLQFLFEYFSETQRNKGNFPGRFSGRQFSNSRSEMNVSTLELGDSALYLCASTTGQAEETQYFGPGTRLLVL.

This clonotype was recorded at least ten times. This chain uses TRBV10-3 with TRBJ1-5; TRBD1 matches 11 bases. The V and J ends lost 0 bases and 2 bases, in that order; junction bases with no gene match: 3. The CDR3 runs to 17 residues. CDR1 is ENHRY and CDR2 is SYGVKD in the germline V gene. The CDR3 DNA follows: TGTGCCATCAGTGAGTCGGGACAGGGGGGACGCAATCAGCCCCAGCATTTT. It translates to CAISESGQGGRNQPQHF.

A remark on this clonotype: Relative to the germline gene, one junction end is altered; a read error may explain this. CDR3 amino acids: CAGSPGTSSMVGQETQYF. The CDR3 nucleotides read TGCGCCGGCAGTCCTGGGACGTCTTCGATGGTAGGCCAAGAGACCCAGTACTTC. This chain links TRBV5-1 with TRBJ2-5; D is possibly TRBD1 or TRBD2 (5 bases each). Germline V gives CDR1 SGHRS, CDR2 YFSETQ. This CDR3 comprises 18 residues.

Many counts were recorded for this clonotype. The chain has TRBV27 and TRBJ1-5, with D tentatively TRBD1 (6 bases). V lost 5 bases to trimming and J lost 6 bases, with 23 bases between them. Germline V gene sequence: CDR1 MNHEY, CDR2 SMNVEV (reference sequence). The length of the CDR3 is 17 residues. The CDR3 region has the DNA TGTGCCAGCAGTAAACAATATGCGAGGGGGGCGGGTCAGCCCCAGCATTTT. It translates to CASSKQYARGAGQPQHF.

The CDR3, as DNA: TGTGCCAGCAGTCGTCTGGGCATCTCTGGAAACACCATATATTTT. It translates to CASSRLGISGNTIYF. V usage is TRBV6-2 or TRBV6-3 and J usage is TRBJ1-3; D is unresolved. V was clipped by 5 bases and J by 0 bases, with 11 bases between them. The CDR3 loop spans 15 amino acids. Germline V gene lookup returns CDR1 MNHEY and CDR2 SVGEGT.

This clonotype was picked up a small number of times. V gene TRBV18 combines with J gene TRBJ1-5; 10 bases are shared with TRBD1. Germline lookup yields CDR1 KGHSH and CDR2 LQKENI. The CDR3 length is 15 residues. The J segment lost 7 bases and the V segment lost 3 bases, leaving 6 bases of the junction unmatched. DNA for the CDR3: TGTGCCAGCTCACCCGGGACAGGGGTGTTGCAGCCCCAGCATTTT. It codes for CASSPGTGVLQPQHF.